These T cell receptor beta chains were read from a single sample in a study of tumor-infiltrating lymphocytes in primary liver carcinoma. TCRdb reprocessed the multiplex PCR reads with MiXCR, giving one entry per CDR3 protein. The sample lists 300,000 to 350,000 distinct CDR3 sequences; 65% were seen once. The sample comprised peripheral blood. Receptors were obtained from a man aged 40-55 years with primary liver carcinoma and hepatitis B virus infection. CDR3s include the opening cysteine and the closing phenylalanine or tryptophan. D genes are given only for firm matches. The size entry is marked missing in some rows and otherwise reads once, few, many or a size class.

j_call v_call clone_size d_call cdr3_nt cdr3_aa
TRBJ2-4 TRBV28 . TRBD1 TGTGCCAGCAGACTTACCCTAGGACAGGGGCAGGACACTCAGTACTTC CASRLTLGQGQDTQYF
TRBJ1-3 TRBV5-6 . TRBD1 TGTGCCAGCAGCGTAGCCGGGACAGGGCCTGGAAACACCATATATTTT CASSVAGTGPGNTIYF
TRBJ2-3 TRBV11-2 . . TGTGCCAGCAGGACTACGGTGGCAGGGGCACTTTTCACAGATACGCAGTATTTT CASRTTVAGALFTDTQYF
TRBJ1-5 TRBV6-6 many TRBD1 TGTGCCAGCAGTTACTGGACAGGGCAAGATCAGCCCCAGCATTTT CASSYWTGQDQPQHF
TRBJ1-5 TRBV7-9 once . TGTGCCAGCAGCCCCGGCTCGTATCGGCCCCAGCATTTT CASSPGSYRPQHF
TRBJ2-7 TRBV29-1 once . TGCAGCTTAGTCTCGCCGAGGAGCTCCTACGAGCAGTACTTC CSLVSPRSSYEQYF
TRBJ2-5 TRBV11-2 . . TGTGCCAGCAGCCGCGCAATCGAGGAGATCCAGTACTTC CASSRAIEEIQYF
TRBJ2-7 TRBV6-1 few . TGTGCCAGCAAAGAACCCTACCGGGACTACGAGCAGTACTTC CASKEPYRDYEQYF
TRBJ1-2 TRBV7-2 . . TGTGCCAGCAGCCGGGACCGGAGTGACTACACTTTC CASSRDRSDYTF
TRBJ2-3 TRBV6-7 few . TGTGCCAGCAGTTACTCGATTCGGCCTTGTGAGCAGGAGTCGTTTAGCACAGATACGCAGTATTTT CASSYSIRPCEQESFSTDTQYF
TRBJ1-1 TRBV11-2 many TRBD1 TGTGCCAGCAGCTTAATGAGGGGGCAGTCTGAAGCTTTCTTT CASSLMRGQSEAFF
TRBJ2-1 TRBV28 . . TGTGCCAGCAGTGCACTATCGGGGTTCTACAATGAGCAGTTCTTC CASSALSGFYNEQFF
TRBJ1-6 TRBV11-2 . . TGTGCCAACAGCCAACGGGGGATTAATTCACCCCTCCACTTT CANSQRGINSPLHF
TRBJ2-7 TRBV29-1 many TRBD2 TGCAGCGTCGCCCTTTTAGCGGGAGACCGCGAGCAGTACTTC CSVALLAGDREQYF
TRBJ2-2 TRBV5-8 . TRBD2 TGTGCCAGCAGCTTGTCAGGACTAGCGGGAGGTGCGAACACCGGGGAGCTGTTTTTT CASSLSGLAGGANTGELFF
TRBJ2-7 TRBV6-6 . TRBD2 TGTGCCAGTAGGACTAGCGGGGTCTACGAGCAGTACTTC CASRTSGVYEQYF
TRBJ2-1 TRBV6-5 many TRBD2 TGTGCCAGCAGAAGCGGGAGGGCCGTGTACAATGAGCAGTTCTTC CASRSGRAVYNEQFF
TRBJ1-4 TRBV5-4 . TRBD1 TGTGCCAGCAGCTTTGAGCAGGGGGGGCATGAAAAACTGTTTTTT CASSFEQGGHEKLFF
TRBJ2-3 TRBV7-9 . . TGTGCCAGGAGCTCGACAGGAGCCTCACTCACAGATACGCAGTATTTT CARSSTGASLTDTQYF
TRBJ2-1 TRBV11-2 many TRBD2 TGTGCCAGCAGCAGGGGACTAGCGGGATCCTACAATGAGCAGTTCTTC CASSRGLAGSYNEQFF
TRBJ1-4 TRBV11-2 . . TGTGCCAGCAGCAAGCCCGGGAAGACCGGGGAAAAACTGTTTTTT CASSKPGKTGEKLFF
TRBJ2-3 TRBV6-5 many . TGTGCCAGCAGTAGGGGCAGCAGAGCAGATACGCAGTATTTT CASSRGSRADTQYF
TRBJ1-2 TRBV5-4 . . TGTGCCAGCAGCTTGGAGGGGTCCTATGGCTACACCTTC CASSLEGSYGYTF
TRBJ2-3 TRBV24-1 few . TGTGCCACCAGCCGCGCAGATACGCAGTATTTT CATSRADTQYF
TRBJ2-5 TRBV5-1 few . TGCGCCAGCAGCTTAGAAACCGACCGAGGAGAGACCCAGTACTTC CASSLETDRGETQYF
TRBJ2-7 TRBV29-1 . . TGCAGCGTGGGCGAAAGAGCCTACGAGCAGTACTTC CSVGERAYEQYF
TRBJ2-6 TRBV5-4 . TRBD2 TGTGCCAGCAGCTTTGGCTCTTTACTCAGCGGGAGCGTTTCTGGGACCAACGTCCAGACTTTC CASSFGSLLSGSVSGTNVQTF
TRBJ2-1 TRBV24-1 few TRBD2 TGTGCCACCAGTGATTTTCTAGCGGGACAGTATGAGCAGTTCTTC CATSDFLAGQYEQFF
TRBJ1-1 TRBV6-6 many TRBD1 TGTGCCAGCAGTTACGGGACAGGGACGAACACTGAAGCTTTCTTT CASSYGTGTNTEAFF
TRBJ2-7 TRBV11-2 . . TGTGCCAACAGCTTAGGACGGGACACTAACTACGAGGAGTACTTC CANSLGRDTNYEEYF
TRBJ2-5 TRBV2 . . TGTGCCAGCAGTGAAGCGGGAGAAGAGACCCAGTACTTC CASSEAGEETQYF
TRBJ2-7 TRBV11-2 many TRBD2 TGTGCCAGCAGAGATGCTAGCGGGAGCTACGAGCAGTACTTC CASRDASGSYEQYF
TRBJ2-5 TRBV11-2 . . TGTGCCAGCAGCCATTCGGGGGAGACCCTGTACTTC CASSHSGETLYF
TRBJ1-6 TRBV14 . . TGTGCCAGCAGCCAAGTGACCGGGTTGTCACCCCTCCACTTT CASSQVTGLSPLHF
TRBJ2-1 TRBV11-2 . . TGTGCCAGCAGTTCCACCTCTAGCGCGTATCACAATGAGTGGCAGTTATTC CASSSTSSAYHNEWQLF
TRBJ1-5 TRBV5-1 . . TGCGCCAGCAGGGGGGATAGCAATCAGCTCCAGCATTTT CASRGDSNQLQHF
TRBJ2-1 TRBV4-3 . . TGCGCCAGCAGTTACCAAGGGAGCTCCTACAATGTGCAGTCCTTC CASSYQGSSYNVQSF
TRBJ2-5 TRBV6-2/TRBV6-3 . TRBD1 TGTGCCAGCACGGACACAGGGGGCGCGGAGACCCAGTACTTC CASTDTGGAETQYF
TRBJ2-1 TRBV11-2 . TRBD2 TGTGGCAGCAGCTTAGGCGGGAGTTCCAACAATGAGCAGTTCTTC CGSSLGGSSNNEQFF
TRBJ2-1 TRBV5-1 . . TGTGCCAGCAGCCTACCAACGGGCAATGAGCAGTTCTTC CASSLPTGNEQFF
TRBJ1-3 TRBV4-2 . TRBD1 TGCGCCGGCAGCCAAGGGAAATCGGGACAGGGAGCTGGAAACACCATATATTTT CAGSQGKSGQGAGNTIYF
TRBJ2-5 TRBV11-2 . TRBD2 TGTGCCAGTAGCCGATCGCGGGGGCAAGAGACCCAGTACTTC CASSRSRGQETQYF
TRBJ2-1 TRBV7-8 . TRBD2 TGTGCCAGCAGCTTAGCTTGGCTACTAGCGGAGGACAATGAGCAGTTCTTT CASSLAWLLAEDNEQFF
TRBJ1-5 TRBV6-4 . . TGTGCCAGCAAAGATAGACCCCGCAGCAATCAGCCCCAGCATTTT CASKDRPRSNQPQHF
TRBJ1-2 TRBV28 . TRBD1 TGTGCCAGCAGTTTTAGATGGGACAGGGGGTACTGTGGCTACACCTTC CASSFRWDRGYCGYTF
TRBJ1-5 TRBV6-1 many . TGTGCCACCACGGGACTCCCTTCTGGGGTGAATCAGCCCCAGCATTTT CATTGLPSGVNQPQHF
TRBJ2-2 TRBV6-1 many TRBD1 TGTGCCAGCAGTGAATGGGGGACAGGGAGTACCGGGGAGCTGTTTTTT CASSEWGTGSTGELFF
TRBJ2-3 TRBV12-3/TRBV12-4 . . TGTGCCAGCAGGCCGGGACTGGGGATAGATACGCAGTATTTT CASRPGLGIDTQYF
TRBJ2-1 TRBV4-2 . . TGTGCCAGCAGCCGGGGTACTAGCAGTTACAATGAGCAGTTCTTC CASSRGTSSYNEQFF
TRBJ2-7 TRBV4-3 many . TGCGCCAGCAGCCGCCAGAGCCGGGACCCCTCCTACGAGCAGTACTTC CASSRQSRDPSYEQYF